This T cell receptor beta chain was captured in a study of shared clonotypes between healthy human individuals. Study at large: Each donor's CD4 naive and CD4 memory cells filled three plates apiece, CD8 naive two, and CD8 memory one. Findings of the study overall: Sequencing of the sorted subsets was shown by rarefaction to be incomplete despite large depth.

The CDR3 totals 14 residues. Germline CDR1 is MNHEY and CDR2 is SVGAGI. V was trimmed by 2 bases and J by 2 bases, leaving 9 bases between them. Naive CD8 populations comprised CD45RO-negative cells positively selected for CCR7, excluding terminally differentiated effector memory CD45RA+ cells. Participating donors were healthy, HIV-negative adults free of recent acute infections or vaccinations. TCRdb's table, derived via immunoSEQ multiplex PCR, lists solely in-frame clones and lacks some. The sample carries around 2,100,000 clones, about 95% recorded once. As regards this clone: Its antigen is not known. The sample has other DNA sequences that encode this CDR3 too.

This TCR derives from a man between 18 and 35 years old in good health. V and J are TRBV6-5 and TRBJ1-1; no reliable D call. What was sequenced was naive CD8+ T cells sorted from blood. The CDR3 loop reads CASSYAGGNTEAFF. CDR3 in DNA: TGTGCCAGCAGTTACGCGGGCGGAAACACTGAAGCTTTCTTT.